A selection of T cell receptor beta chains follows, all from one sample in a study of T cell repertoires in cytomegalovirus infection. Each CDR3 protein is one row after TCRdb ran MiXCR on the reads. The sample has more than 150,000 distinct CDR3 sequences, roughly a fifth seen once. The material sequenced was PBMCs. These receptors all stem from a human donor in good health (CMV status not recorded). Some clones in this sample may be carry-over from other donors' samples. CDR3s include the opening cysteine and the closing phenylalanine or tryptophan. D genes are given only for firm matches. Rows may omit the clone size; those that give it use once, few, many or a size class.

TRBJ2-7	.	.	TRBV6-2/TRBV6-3	TGTGCCAGCAGCGGCGAGCGCTCCTACGAGCAGTACTTC	CASSGERSYEQYF
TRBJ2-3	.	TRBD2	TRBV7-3	TGTGCCAGCAGCCCACTCGGGGGGACAGATACGCAGTATTTT	CASSPLGGTDTQYF
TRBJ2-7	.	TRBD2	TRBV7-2	TGTGCCAGCAGCTTACTATCTAGCGGGCGGGACGAGCAGTACTTC	CASSLLSSGRDEQYF
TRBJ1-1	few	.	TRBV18	TGTGCCAGCTCACTGAAGCAGCTGAACACTGAAGCTTTCTTT	CASSLKQLNTEAFF
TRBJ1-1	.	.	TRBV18	TGTGCCAGCTCCCCTACAACGGCTGAAGCTTTCTTT	CASSPTTAEAFF
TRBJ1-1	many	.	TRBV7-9	TGTGCCAGCAGCTTAATTGCGGCCGACACTGAAGCTTTCTTT	CASSLIAADTEAFF
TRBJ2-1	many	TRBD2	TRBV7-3	TGTGCCAGCAGCTCGTCGGGACTAGCGACAAATGAGCAGTTCTTC	CASSSSGLATNEQFF
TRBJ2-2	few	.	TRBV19	TGTGCCAGTAGCTGGGGAGTTAGGGGAAACACCGGGGAGCTGTTTTTT	CASSWGVRGNTGELFF
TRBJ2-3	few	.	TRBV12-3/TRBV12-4	TGTGCCAGCAGTTTTCGGGACCCCACATATACGCAGTATTTT	CASSFRDPTYTQYF
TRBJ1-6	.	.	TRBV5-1	TGCGCCAGCAGCTTGTGGGGGGACCCAGCCCTCCACTTT	CASSLWGDPALHF
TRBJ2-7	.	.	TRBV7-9	TGTGCCAGCAGCTCGTACACGACGTACTACGCGCAGTACTTC	CASSSYTTYYAQYF
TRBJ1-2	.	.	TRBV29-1	TGCAGCGTTGAAGGGCTCGGTCAAAATAACTATGGCTACACCTTC	CSVEGLGQNNYGYTF
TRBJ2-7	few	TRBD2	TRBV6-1	TGTGCCAGCAGTGATGGCAGCGGGGGGCCTTACGAGCAGTACTTC	CASSDGSGGPYEQYF
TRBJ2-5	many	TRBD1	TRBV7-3	TGTGCCAGCAGCCCAGGGACAGAAGAGACCCAGTACTTC	CASSPGTEETQYF
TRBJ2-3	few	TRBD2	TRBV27	TGTGCCAGCAGAAGACAACTAGCGGGAGCTTCAGATACGCAGTATTTT	CASRRQLAGASDTQYF
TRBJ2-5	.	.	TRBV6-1	TGTGCCAGCAGTGATTTGCATTCGACCCCTGGCCCCTTC	CASSDLHSTPGPF
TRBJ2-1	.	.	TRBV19	TGTGCCAGTAGTCCTTCCGACACAACACAGTTCTTC	CASSPSDTTQFF
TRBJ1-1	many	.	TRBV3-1	TGTGCCAGCAGCCAAGGTTGGGGAGACACTGAAGCTTTCTTT	CASSQGWGDTEAFF
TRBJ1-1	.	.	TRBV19	TGTGCCAGTAGTACGGCCCCGGCAGCCAACACTGAAGCTTTCTTT	CASSTAPAANTEAFF
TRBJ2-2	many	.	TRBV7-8	TGTGCCAGCAGCTTAGGGGGGCAGGGGGGTGTAGTAAACACCGGGGAGCTGTTTTTT	CASSLGGQGGVVNTGELFF
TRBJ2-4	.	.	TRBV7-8	TGTGCCAGCAGCCCCTCGACGACGGGGGCAGGGGGTGTGGCCAAAAACATTCAGTACTTC	CASSPSTTGAGGVAKNIQYF
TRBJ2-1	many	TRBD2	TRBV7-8	TGTGCCAGCAGCTCGGTAACTAGCGTGGGTGAGCAGTTCTTC	CASSSVTSVGEQFF
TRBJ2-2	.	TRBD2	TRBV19	TGTGCCAGTAGCTTGGGAGGACTAGCGGGAGGGAACACCGGGGAGCTGTTTTTT	CASSLGGLAGGNTGELFF
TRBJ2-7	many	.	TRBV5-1	TGCGCCAGCAGCTTGGGGCAGGGGAGTTCCTACGAGCAGTACTTC	CASSLGQGSSYEQYF
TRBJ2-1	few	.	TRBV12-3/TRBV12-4	TGTGCCAGCAGTTTAACTAGGGCGGCAGGGGAGCAGTTCTTC	CASSLTRAAGEQFF
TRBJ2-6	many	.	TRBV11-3	TGTGCCAGCAGCTTCGAGACTTCTGGGGCCAACGTCCTGACTTTC	CASSFETSGANVLTF
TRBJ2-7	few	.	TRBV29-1	TGCAGCGTTGAAATGCACAGTACCTACGAGCAGTACTTC	CSVEMHSTYEQYF
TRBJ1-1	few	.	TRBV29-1	TGCAGCGGCCACGGCATGAACACTGAAGCTTTCTTT	CSGHGMNTEAFF
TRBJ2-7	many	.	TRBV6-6	TGTGCCAGCTGTCCGGGACCGTCCTACGAGCAGTACTTC	CASCPGPSYEQYF
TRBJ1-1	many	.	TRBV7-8	TGTGCCAGCAGCCCCTGGGGGGGGCGAACGAACACTGAAGCTTTCTTT	CASSPWGGRTNTEAFF
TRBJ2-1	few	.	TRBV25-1	TGTGCCAGCAGTGAAATGACAGAGCAGTTCTTC	CASSEMTEQFF
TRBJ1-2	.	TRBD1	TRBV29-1	TGCAGCGCCAAACAGGGGGCGAACTATGGCTACACCTTC	CSAKQGANYGYTF
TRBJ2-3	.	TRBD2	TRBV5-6	TGTGCCAGCAGCCAAGACGGGGGGACAGATACGCAGTATTTT	CASSQDGGTDTQYF